Shown below are 18 T cell receptor beta chains from a single sample sequenced in a study of blood T cell repertoires in COVID-19. Assay used: immunoSEQ multiplex PCR; TCRdb lists only in-frame clones, some missing. The sample has 150,000 to 200,000 clones; 84% are singletons. The sequenced material came from PBMCs or T cells enriched from blood (not recorded which). These receptors originate from a man between 50 and 59 years old who had recovered from COVID-19.

This clone was detected only once. The rearrangement uses TRBV12-3 or TRBV12-4 and TRBJ1-2; possible D gene TRBD1, 5 bases. V lost 3 bases to trimming and J lost 6 bases, with 11 bases between them. This CDR3 is 13 amino acids long. As DNA, the CDR3 is TGTGCCAGCAGTTTGGGGGGAAGCAATGGCTACACCTTC. Translating gives CASSLGGSNGYTF.

This chain links TRBV7-6 with TRBJ2-3, with 12 positions matching TRBD2. Trimming took 5 bases from V and 1 from J; bases not matched to a gene: 4. The length of the CDR3 is 16 residues. Germline CDR1 and CDR2: SGHVS and FNYEAQ. The CDR3: CASSDRLAGGTDTQYF. The CDR3 nucleotides are TGTGCCAGCAGCGACCGACTAGCGGGGGGCACAGATACGCAGTATTTT.

This clone appeared a single time. V usage is TRBV5-1 and J usage is TRBJ1-4; D gene unclear. The CDR3 runs to 13 residues. CDR1 SGHRS and CDR2 YFSETQ come from the germline V gene. Trimming removed 0 bases from V and 8 bases from J, with 8 bases in between. CDR3 in DNA: TGCGCCAGCAGCTTGGGGGGAGGCGAAAAACTGTTTTTT. Amino acid sequence: CASSLGGGEKLFF.

The V gene is TRBV7-2, the J gene TRBJ1-1, with D possibly matching TRBD1 (6 bases). Deletions cut 1 base from V and 1 base from J, with 13 bases between. The CDR3 sequence is 16 residues long. Germline V gene lookup returns CDR1 SGHTA and CDR2 FQGNSA. The CDR3 region has the DNA TGTGCCAGCAGCTTAGGGGGGGGGCAGTCGAACACTGAAGCTTTCTTT. Protein product: CASSLGGGQSNTEAFF.

The chain recombines TRBV6-5 with TRBJ2-7, with TRBD2 as a possible D gene (5 bases). The germline CDR1 and CDR2 sequences are MNHEY and SVGAGI. CDR3 length equals 14 residues. The V and J ends lost 6 bases and 2 bases respectively, with 14 bases between them. This chain's CDR3 is CASRPGVGTYEQYF. The CDR3, as DNA: TGTGCCAGCAGGCCCGGGGTTGGGACCTACGAGCAGTACTTC.

This sequence joins TRBV5-1 and TRBJ2-5; 11 positions match TRBD2. Germline V CDR1 and CDR2: SGHRS, YFSETQ. The CDR3 totals 15 residues. With V trimmed by 2 bases and J by 9 bases, 9 bases remained unmatched. The CDR3 bases are TGCGCCAGCAGCTTCCTAGCGGGGGGCCCCCCGGCCCAGTACTTC. Translated: CASSFLAGGPPAQYF.

The rearrangement uses TRBV2 and TRBJ2-7, with 9 bases that match TRBD2. The CDR3 spans 16 residues. The germline gives CDR1 SNHLY, CDR2 FYNNEI. Trimming removed 1 base from V and 7 bases from J; junction bases left unmatched: 11. CDR3 sequence (DNA): TGTGCCAGCAGTGAAGAATGGGTAGCGGGGGCGGATGAGCAGTACTTC. Translation: CASSEEWVAGADEQYF.

This chain uses TRBV2 with TRBJ1-6; D gene unclear. The germline V gene encodes CDR1 SNHLY and CDR2 FYNNEI. Trimming pared 6 bases from V and 0 bases from J, leaving 9 bases between. CDR3 size: 15 residues. DNA for the CDR3: TGTGCCAGCAGGAGCGAGAGCTCCTATAATTCACCCCTCCACTTT. This translates into CASRSESSYNSPLHF.

The J gene is TRBJ1-5, the V gene TRBV19, with 9 bases identical to TRBD1. The CDR3 has 14 residues. Germline V CDR1 and CDR2: LNHDA, SQIVND (reference sequence). J was trimmed by 6 bases and V by 5 bases; bases with no gene match: 5. CDR3 bases: TGTGCCAGTAGTGCACAGGGGGCGAGTCAGCCCCAGCATTTT. This sequence encodes CASSAQGASQPQHF.

This sequence joins TRBV9 and TRBJ1-1; D perhaps matches TRBD1 (5 bases). The germline CDR1 and CDR2 sequences are SGDLS and YYNGEE. This CDR3 comprises 16 residues. V was clipped by 4 bases and J by 0 bases, with 16 bases between them. CDR3 bases: TGTGCCAGCAGCCTCCGCGCGGGGGGAATGAACACTGAAGCTTTCTTT. The encoded protein is CASSLRAGGMNTEAFF.

V is TRBV7-3 and J is TRBJ1-2; 7 bases map to TRBD1. The J segment lost 2 bases and the V segment lost 5 bases, leaving 2 bases of the junction unmatched. Germline CDR1 SGHTA, CDR2 FQGTGA. The CDR3 has 13 residues. The CDR3 here is CASSQGQNYGYTF. The CDR3 bases are TGTGCCAGCAGCCAGGGACAGAACTATGGCTACACCTTC.

V usage is TRBV27 and J usage is TRBJ1-1; TRBD1 matches 7 bases. This CDR3 is built from 13 residues. V lost 7 bases, J lost 5 bases, and 7 bases stayed unmatched. Per the germline V gene, CDR1 is MNHEY and CDR2 is SMNVEV (reference sequence). The CDR3 spells CASKVTGLTEAFF. The CDR3 DNA reads as TGTGCCAGCAAAGTGACAGGGCTGACTGAAGCTTTCTTT.

The chain recombines TRBV6-4 with TRBJ1-6, with 12 bases aligning to TRBD1. The CDR3 covers 20 residues. Trimming took 6 bases from V and 8 from J; bases not matched to a gene: 20. Germline V lookup: CDR1 MRHNA, CDR2 SNTAGT. CDR3 in DNA: TGTGCCAGCAGGCCGGGACAGGGGGCGGTCGGATGGGGATTCTATTCACCCCTCCACTTT. Residues: CASRPGQGAVGWGFYSPLHF.

This clone occurred a few times. The genes are TRBV6-5 and TRBJ2-7; D may be TRBD1 (6 bases). This CDR3 is built from 12 residues. Deletions cut 10 bases from V and 5 bases from J, with 15 bases between. Germline values: CDR1 MNHEY, CDR2 SVGAGI. The CDR3 DNA follows: TGTGCCACCGCGGGCAGGGGAAACGAGCAGTACTTC. The encoded protein is CATAGRGNEQYF.

The chain links TRBV28 to TRBJ2-3, with 7 bases fitting TRBD2. The CDR3 is made up of 16 amino acids. Germline loops: CDR1 MDHEN, CDR2 SYDVKM. V dropped 4 bases and J dropped 0; count of bases not matched to a gene: 7. The CDR3 here is CASSSQGLPSTDTQYF. CDR3 nucleotide sequence: TGTGCCAGCAGTTCCCAGGGACTACCAAGCACAGATACGCAGTATTTT. Looking up the rest from reference TRBV28 and TRBJ2-3 gives the full variable domain: DVKVTQSSRYLVKRTGEKVFLECVQDMDHENMFWYRQDPGLGLRLIYFSYDVKMKEKGDIPEGYSVSREKKERFSLILESASTNQTSMYLCASSSQGLPSTDTQYFGPGTRLTVL.

This clone was counted only a few times. The chain employs TRBV7-9 and TRBJ2-7; possible D gene TRBD1, 5 bases. Germline V gives CDR1 SEHNR, CDR2 FQNEAQ (reference sequence). V was clipped by 2 bases and J by 5 bases, with 16 bases between them. This CDR3 spans 15 amino acids. The CDR3 reads CASSLNSAGSHEQYF. The CDR3, as DNA: TGTGCCAGCAGCTTAAACTCGGCAGGGTCCCACGAGCAGTACTTC.

The chain recombines TRBV19 with TRBJ1-2; tentatively, D is TRBD1 (5 bases). The V gene lost 9 bases and the J gene lost 4 bases, with 24 bases spanning the gap. The germline gives CDR1 LNHDA, CDR2 SQIVND (reference sequence). The CDR3 sequence is 16 residues long. As DNA, the CDR3 is TGTGCCAGCCGAGTGGCTCCAGGGAGGGGTTCCTATGGCTACACCTTC. Translated: CASRVAPGRGSYGYTF. Together with reference TRBV19 and TRBJ1-2, the CDR3 gives the full variable domain: DGGITQSPKYLFRKEGQNVTLSCEQNLNHDAMYWYRQDPGQGLRLIYYSQIVNDFQKGDIAEGYSVSREKKESFPLTVTSAQKNPTAFYLCASRVAPGRGSYGYTFGSGTRLTVV.

The chain uses TRBV11-2 and TRBJ1-1; 7 bases are shared with TRBD1. The CDR3 runs to 16 residues. CDR1 is SGHAT, CDR2 FQNNGV, per germline. J was trimmed by 1 base and V by 4 bases; bases with no gene match: 9. The CDR3 DNA reads TGTGCCAGCAGCTCCTCAGGGGGTAGGAGGAACACTGAAGCTTTCTTT. Translating it yields CASSSSGGRRNTEAFF.